One sample yielded the 19 T cell receptor beta chains listed below, sequenced in a study of spatial heterogeneity in lung cancer. TCRdb re-derived calls from the 5' RACE reads in MiXCR, one entry per CDR3 protein. The data hold roughly 40,000 distinct CDR3 sequences, with roughly 7% observed a single time. Time point here: sample taken at primary tumor resection. From tumor, nontumor lung or frozen PBMC, whole RNA was taken unsorted for sequencing. Specimen: PBMCs, collected at surgery. The receptors were gathered from a female donor with early-stage non-small cell lung cancer.

The rearrangement joins TRBV25-1 to TRBJ1-1; 9 bases map to TRBD1. J lost 0 bases, V lost 4 bases, and 18 bases had no gene match. Germline V lookup: CDR1 MGHDK, CDR2 SYGVNS. This CDR3 spans 20 amino acids. The CDR3 region is CASSGLNTGTGKLMNTEAFF. In DNA form, the CDR3 reads TGTGCCAGCAGTGGTCTTAATACCGGGACAGGGAAACTCATGAACACTGAAGCTTTCTTT. Full variable domain (missing parts from reference TRBV25-1 and TRBJ1-1): EADIYQTPRYLVIGTGKKITLECSQTMGHDKMYWYQQDPGMELHLIHYSYGVNSTEKGDLSSESTVSRIRTEHFPLTLESARPSHTSQYLCASSGLNTGTGKLMNTEAFFGQGTRLTVV.

This clonotype was counted ten times or more. This chain connects TRBV10-3 to TRBJ1-2; D is ambiguous. V was trimmed by 2 bases and J by 4 bases, leaving 17 bases between them. The CDR3 loop spans 16 amino acids. Germline V gene lookup returns CDR1 ENHRY and CDR2 SYGVKD. The CDR3 loop is CAISEEDWERFYGYTF. The CDR3 DNA reads TGTGCCATCAGTGAGGAAGATTGGGAACGGTTCTATGGCTACACCTTC.

The chain combines TRBV2 with TRBJ2-7; tentatively, D is TRBD1 (6 bases). The CDR3 spans 14 residues. Germline CDR1 is SNHLY and CDR2 is FYNNEI. V lost 5 bases and J 1 base, leaving 12 bases between the germline ends. CDR3 sequence (DNA): TGTGCCAGCAGTAAGCAGGGGCCGTCCTACGAGCAGTACTTC. Translation gives CASSKQGPSYEQYF.

There are many counts of this clonotype. CDR3 sequence (DNA): TGTGCCAGCTCACCACAGGGGCCCAGCTCCTACGAGCAGTACTTC. The encoded protein is CASSPQGPSSYEQYF. This rearrangement joins TRBV18 to TRBJ2-7; weak D call: TRBD1 (5 bases). In germline, CDR1 is KGHSH, CDR2 LQKENI. The CDR3 is made up of 15 amino acids. Trimming removed 1 base at V and 0 bases at J, with 10 bases between.

The V call is TRBV7-2, the J call TRBJ2-5, with D hard to call. The CDR3 is 14 amino acids. Germline CDR1 reads SGHTA; CDR2 reads FQGNSA. The ends were cut back, 5 bases at V and 2 bases at J, with 12 bases in the middle. The CDR3 here is CASSPFANQETQYF. In nucleotides, the CDR3 is TGTGCCAGCAGCCCCTTCGCAAATCAAGAGACCCAGTACTTC.

In its sample, this clonotype was seen many times. The CDR3 loop is CASSLAHGVIYEQYF. CDR3 DNA sequence: TGTGCCAGCAGCTTAGCGCACGGAGTCATCTACGAGCAGTACTTC. The genes are TRBV7-9 and TRBJ2-7; D not resolved. Germline V gene sequence: CDR1 SEHNR, CDR2 FQNEAQ (reference sequence). The V and J ends lost 0 bases and 3 bases respectively, with 12 bases between them. The CDR3 length is 15 residues.

This clonotype showed up many times. The V call is TRBV7-9, the J call TRBJ2-7; TRBD1 matches 7 bases. V lost 4 bases and J lost 11; bases outside the gene matches: 8. Looked up from germline, CDR1 is SEHNR and CDR2 is FQNEAQ (reference sequence). The CDR3 is made up of 12 amino acids. The CDR3 is CASSSGTAKEYF. In DNA form, the CDR3 reads TGTGCCAGCAGCTCTGGGACAGCGAAGGAGTACTTC.

This clonotype was observed at least ten times. V usage is TRBV24-1 and J usage is TRBJ2-1; D possibly corresponds to TRBD1 (5 bases). CDR1 and CDR2 from the germline V gene are KGHDR and SFDVKD. This CDR3 spans 15 amino acids. V was shortened by 4 bases and J by 5 bases, with 14 bases between the two germline ends. In nucleotides, the CDR3 is TGTGCCACCAGTGACGCTCAGGGTGCCGACAATGAGCAGTTCTTC. Protein product: CATSDAQGADNEQFF.

In this sample, this clonotype turned up many times. The chain is built from TRBV5-1 and TRBJ2-1; D might be TRBD1 or TRBD2, each matching 5 bases. CDR3 size: 16 residues. Trimming took off 4 bases at V and 0 bases at J, with 14 bases between the two ends. CDR1 and CDR2 from the germline V gene are SGHRS and YFSETQ. The CDR3 sequence is CASSGTWGSSYNEQFF. The DNA for the CDR3 is TGCGCCAGCAGCGGAACCTGGGGGAGCTCCTACAATGAGCAGTTCTTC.

This clonotype was seen at least ten times. V gene TRBV20-1 combines with J gene TRBJ2-2, with TRBD2 matching over 10 bases. CDR1 is DFQATT, CDR2 SNEGSKA, per germline (reference sequence). V lost 6 bases and J lost 5; bases outside the gene matches: 6. This CDR3 is built from 14 residues. CDR3 amino acids: CSANSGGATGELFF. CDR3 DNA: TGCAGTGCCAACAGCGGGGGGGCAACCGGGGAGCTGTTTTTT.

This clonotype was recorded many times. The chain recombines TRBV27 with TRBJ2-5; possibly TRBD1 for D (5 bases). CDR3 size: 14 residues. Germline assignment: CDR1 MNHEY and CDR2 SMNVEV (reference sequence). Trimming removed 2 bases at V and 5 bases at J, with 12 bases between. As DNA, the CDR3 is TGTGCCAGCAGTTTAAAAAGGGGCACGGAGACCCAGTACTTC. Residues: CASSLKRGTETQYF.

This clonotype was seen ten or more times. This sequence joins TRBV25-1 and TRBJ2-7, with 9 positions matching TRBD1. Trimming at V came to 1 base and at J to 3 bases, leaving 4 bases not matched to a gene. Germline V gives CDR1 MGHDK, CDR2 SYGVNS. The CDR3 covers 15 residues. The CDR3 DNA reads TGTGCCAGCAGTGAATTCACAGGGGGCAACTACGAGCAGTACTTC. Translated: CASSEFTGGNYEQYF.

This clonotype was counted ten times or more. CDR3 residues: CASSPGTGGWNTDTQYF. The CDR3 DNA follows: TGTGCCAGCAGTCCCGGGACAGGGGGCTGGAACACAGATACGCAGTATTTT. The gene calls are TRBV12-3 or TRBV12-4 and TRBJ2-3, with 12 bases identical to TRBD1. This CDR3 is 17 amino acids long. The ends lost 5 bases at V and 2 bases at J; junction bases unmatched: 8.

This rearrangement joins TRBV20-1 to TRBJ1-1; the D is unclear. Trimming left V 4 bases short and J 1 base short, with 4 bases between. Per germline, CDR1 DFQATT and CDR2 SNEGSKA (reference sequence). The CDR3 runs 11 residues. The chain's CDR3 is CSAKKNTEAFF. The CDR3 coding sequence is TGCAGTGCTAAAAAGAACACTGAAGCTTTCTTT.

The chain links TRBV19 to TRBJ1-5, with D unclear. This CDR3 spans 14 amino acids. Germline loops: CDR1 LNHDA, CDR2 SQIVND (reference sequence). Trimming took off 5 bases at V and 4 bases at J, with 12 bases between the two ends. The CDR3 region has the DNA TGTGCCAGTAGTTATCGTTCAGTGAATCAGCCCCAGCATTTT. Its translation: CASSYRSVNQPQHF.

There are many counts of this clonotype. V is TRBV28 and J is TRBJ2-7; the D gene is possibly TRBD2 (6 bases). V lost 6 bases and J 5 bases, leaving 17 bases between the germline ends. CDR1 is MDHEN, CDR2 SYDVKM, per germline. The CDR3 covers 14 residues. CDR3 sequence reads: CASRSGTLHDEQYF. CDR3 coding DNA: TGTGCCAGCAGATCCGGGACTCTACACGACGAGCAGTACTTC.

The V gene is TRBV2, the J gene TRBJ1-5, with D uncertain. Trimming removed 5 bases from V and 2 bases from J, with 7 bases in between. CDR1 and CDR2 (germline): SNHLY, FYNNEI. This CDR3 contains 13 residues. The chain's CDR3 is CASSWAGNQPQHF. The DNA for the CDR3 is TGTGCCAGCAGTTGGGCGGGCAATCAGCCCCAGCATTTT. The full variable domain, completed using reference TRBV2 and TRBJ1-5, is EPEVTQTPSHQVTQMGQEVILRCVPISNHLYFYWYRQILGQKVEFLVSFYNNEISEKSEIFDDQFSVERPDGSNFTLKIRSTKLEDSAMYFCASSWAGNQPQHFGDGTRLSIL.

This clonotype was observed a few times. The J gene is TRBJ1-1, the V gene TRBV6-1, with 9 bases that match TRBD1. The trim removed 8 bases at V and 3 bases at J, leaving 19 bases unmatched. The CDR3 extends over 18 amino acids. Germline CDR1 reads MNHNS; CDR2 reads SASEGT. The CDR3 DNA sequence: TGTGCCAGCGGCGGGGTGTACAGGGGGCGCGGAGGGCACACTGAAGCTTTCTTT. Protein product: CASGGVYRGRGGHTEAFF.

This clonotype was counted between two and nine times. The chain combines TRBV5-4 with TRBJ2-1, with a weak D call TRBD1 (5 bases). Germline V CDR1 and CDR2: SGHNT, YYREEE (reference sequence). The V end was cut by 1 base, the J end by 8 bases, with 13 bases between. The CDR3 has 14 amino acids. The CDR3 sequence is CASSLTGRADEQFF. The CDR3 bases are TGTGCCAGCAGCTTGACGGGCAGGGCGGATGAGCAGTTCTTC.